The 5 T cell receptor beta chains listed next were all sequenced from one sample in a study of cytomegalovirus exposure and HLA in healthy donors listed by TCRdb under 2017. The receptor library was made with the immunoSEQ multiplex PCR assay. TCRdb took over this immuneACCESS table, retaining in-frame rearrangements with V and J assigned. Such tables are incomplete; in checked studies, under half of the missing clones stem from an unresolved V gene, and the remainder is unexplained. The sample contains around 400,000 clones, more than 80% of them found a single time. The top ten clones comprise around 0.8% of the sample. Input material: PBMCs. The receptors shown here come from a woman younger than 35 in good health and CMV-seronegative.

The rearrangement links TRBV12-5 to TRBJ1-2; D gene uncertain. Trimming took off 3 bases at V and 8 bases at J, with 13 bases between the two ends. The CDR3 is made up of 13 amino acids. CDR1 is LGHNT and CDR2 is FRNRAP in the germline V gene. The CDR3 nucleotides read TGTGCTAGTGGTTTCACCCAGGAAGGCGGCTACACCTTC. The encoded protein is CASGFTQEGGYTF. Using reference TRBV12-5 and TRBJ1-2 for the parts outside the CDR3, the full variable domain is DARVTQTPRHKVTEMGQEVTMRCQPILGHNTVFWYRQTMMQGLELLAYFRNRAPLDDSGMPKDRFSAEMPDATLATLKIQPSEPRDSAVYFCASGFTQEGGYTFGSGTRLTVV.

The chain employs TRBV28 and TRBJ1-3; no clear D gene. The CDR3 spans 11 residues. Germline V gene data show CDR1 as MDHEN and CDR2 as SYDVKM. With 4 bases removed from V and 10 bases from J, the gap between germline ends came to 8 bases. The DNA for the CDR3 is TGTGCCAGCAGTTCCGGGATAACCATATATTTT. Protein product: CASSSGITIYF.

There are a few counts of this clone. This chain joins TRBV6-5 and TRBJ1-2, with D possibly matching TRBD1 (6 bases). CDR3 length equals 14 residues. V lost 6 bases to trimming and J lost 9 bases, with 20 bases between them. CDR1 and CDR2 (germline): MNHEY, SVGAGI. The chain's CDR3 is CASSPAPGGSSYTF. The CDR3 DNA reads as TGTGCCAGCAGCCCTGCCCCGGGGGGCTCGAGCTACACCTTC.

This chain connects TRBV12-2 to TRBJ2-7; TRBD2, as called in the table, went unchecked against the DNA. TRBV12-2 is termed a pseudogene. This CDR3 has 12 residues. CDR3 coding DNA: TGTGCAAGTCGCTTAATCCCGAGTGAGCAGTACTTC. Protein product: CASRLIPSEQYF.

The chain has TRBV14 and TRBJ1-1, with D tentatively TRBD1 (6 bases). The CDR3 consists of 15 residues. Germline V gene sequence: CDR1 SGHDN, CDR2 FVKESK. The V and J ends lost 4 bases and 5 bases respectively, with 17 bases between them. The CDR3 sequence: CASSLYQGYMTEAFF. CDR3 DNA sequence: TGTGCCAGCAGCCTCTACCAGGGGTATATGACTGAAGCTTTCTTT.